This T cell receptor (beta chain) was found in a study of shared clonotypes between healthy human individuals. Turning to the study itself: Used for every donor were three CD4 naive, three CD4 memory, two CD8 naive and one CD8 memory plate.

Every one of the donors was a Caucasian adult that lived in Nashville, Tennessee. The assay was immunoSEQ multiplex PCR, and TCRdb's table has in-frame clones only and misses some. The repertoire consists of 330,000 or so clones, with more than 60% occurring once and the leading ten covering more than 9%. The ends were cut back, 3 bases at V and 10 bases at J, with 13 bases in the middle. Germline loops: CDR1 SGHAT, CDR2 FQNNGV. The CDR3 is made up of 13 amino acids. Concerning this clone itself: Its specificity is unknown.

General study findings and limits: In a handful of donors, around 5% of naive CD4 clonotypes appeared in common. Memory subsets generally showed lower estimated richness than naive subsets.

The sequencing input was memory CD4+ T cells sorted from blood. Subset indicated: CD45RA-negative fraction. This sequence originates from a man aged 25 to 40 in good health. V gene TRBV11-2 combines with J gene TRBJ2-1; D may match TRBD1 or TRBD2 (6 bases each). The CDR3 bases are TGTGCCAGCAGCTTGGGGCGGAGGGGGGAGCAGTTCTTC. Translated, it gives CASSLGRRGEQFF. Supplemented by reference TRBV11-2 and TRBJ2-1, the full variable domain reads EAGVAQSPRYKIIEKRQSVAFWCNPISGHATLYWYQQILGQGPKLLIQFQNNGVVDDSQLPKDRFSAERLKGVDSTLKIQPAKLEDSAVYLCASSLGRRGEQFFGPGTRLTVL.